This T cell receptor (beta chain) was captured by sequencing in a study of CD8 T cells in Susac syndrome. This CDR3 has 14 residues. V lost 2 bases to trimming and J lost 7 bases, with 13 bases between them. Germline CDR1 and CDR2: SGDLS and YYNGEE. RNA in amounts of roughly 0.5 to 1 ug was reverse transcribed with random hexamers. From the immunoSEQ multiplex PCR reads, TCRdb called clonotypes with MiXCR, one entry per CDR3 protein. This table has approximately 100,000 distinct CDR3 sequences, around 90% appearing once. This clonotype was observed a handful of times. Blood CD8+ and CD4+ T cells underwent high-throughput TCR beta sequencing. In contrast to the negatively isolated CD8+ and CD4+ T cells, TEMRA cells were FACS-enriched.

The TCR was taken from a human donor in good health. The chain is built from TRBV9 and TRBJ1-5; maybe TRBD1 (5 bases). Sequences were obtained from CD4+ T cells from PBMCs. The CDR3 sequence: CASSVEGRGQPQHF. CDR3 DNA: TGTGCCAGCAGCGTGGAGGGGCGAGGGCAGCCCCAGCATTTT. The entire variable domain, with the rest obtained from reference TRBV9 and TRBJ1-5, is as follows: DSGVTQTPKHLITATGQRVTLRCSPRSGDLSVYWYQQSLDQGLQFLIQYYNGEERAKGNILERFSAQQFPDLHSELNLSSLELGDSALYFCASSVEGRGQPQHFGDGTRLSIL.